This entry describes one T cell receptor beta chain. Clones were read by immunoSEQ multiplex PCR, and TCRdb kept only the in-frame ones, dropping some. The table shows 250,000 to 300,000 clones, with about 91% occurring only once. This sample stems from a study of blood T cell repertoires in COVID-19. Overall study context: The study drew acute and convalescent COVID-19 samples from the United States, Italy and Spain.

The TCR originated in a woman aged 55-75 years with acute or convalescent COVID-19. Sequenced input: peripheral blood.

The CDR3 nucleotides are TGCGCCAGCAGCCAAGATCCCCGGACAGGGGTATACAATGAGCAGTTCTTC. It yields the protein CASSQDPRTGVYNEQFF. The V call is TRBV4-1, the J call TRBJ2-1; 9 nucleotides match TRBD1. CDR1 and CDR2 from the germline V gene are MGHRA and YSYEKL. V lost 0 bases, J lost 4 bases, and 7 bases stayed unmatched. This CDR3 comprises 17 residues.